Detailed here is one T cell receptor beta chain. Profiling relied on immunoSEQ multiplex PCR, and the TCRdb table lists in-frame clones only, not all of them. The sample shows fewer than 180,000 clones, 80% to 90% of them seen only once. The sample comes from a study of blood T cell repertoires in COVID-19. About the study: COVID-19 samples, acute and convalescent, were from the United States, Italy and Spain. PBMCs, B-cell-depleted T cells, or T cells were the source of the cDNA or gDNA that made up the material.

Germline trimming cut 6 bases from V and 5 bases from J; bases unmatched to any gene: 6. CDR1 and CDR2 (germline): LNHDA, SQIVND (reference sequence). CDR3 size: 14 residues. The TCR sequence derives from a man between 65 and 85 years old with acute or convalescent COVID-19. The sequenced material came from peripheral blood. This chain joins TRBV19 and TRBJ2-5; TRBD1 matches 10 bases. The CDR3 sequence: CASRKTGGLETQYF. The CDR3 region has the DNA TGTGCCAGTAGAAAGACAGGGGGCTTGGAGACCCAGTACTTC.